Following are 24 T cell receptor beta chains from one sample sequenced in a study of blood T cell repertoires in COVID-19. Sequenced by immunoSEQ multiplex PCR; TCRdb stores in-frame clones only, minus some. Of over 150,000 clones in the sample, roughly 80% are singletons; the top ten hold more than 5.5%. Specimen: peripheral blood. All receptors derive from a human donor in a cohort sampled during active COVID-19.

V usage is TRBV7-9 and J usage is TRBJ2-7; D is uncertain. Trimming cost V 1 base and J 3 bases, with 4 bases left between them. The CDR3 has 12 amino acids. Germline V gene sequence: CDR1 SEHNR, CDR2 FQNEAQ (reference sequence). CDR3 sequence (DNA): TGTGCCAGCAGCTTAGTTCTCTACGAGCAGTACTTC. Amino acid sequence: CASSLVLYEQYF.

The gene calls are TRBV6-5 and TRBJ1-4; D gene uncertain. This CDR3 region has 16 residues. The V gene's germline CDR1 is MNHEY and CDR2 SVGAGI. Trimming cost V 0 bases and J 8 bases, with 16 bases left between them. CDR3 nucleotides: TGTGCCAGCAGTTACTCGTGGGAGGCCCTTGGGGAAAAACTGTTTTTT. This gives the protein CASSYSWEALGEKLFF.

This clone was detected only once. The chain recombines TRBV6-5 with TRBJ1-5; no clear D gene. V gave up 5 bases and J gave up 9 bases, with 14 bases separating them. There are 13 residues in the CDR3. Germline V gene sequence: CDR1 MNHEY, CDR2 SVGAGI. The CDR3 reads CASSTRNAGPQHF. Here the CDR3 DNA reads TGTGCCAGCAGTACCAGGAATGCCGGGCCCCAGCATTTT.

This clone was seen only a few times. The chain links TRBV11-2 to TRBJ1-2, with 7 bases that match TRBD1. CDR3 size: 13 residues. Unmatched junction bases numbered 4, after V lost 5 bases and J lost 4 bases. CDR1 SGHAT and CDR2 FQNNGV come from the germline V gene. Here the CDR3 DNA reads TGTGCCAGCAGCCCAGGGGGGTCCTATGGCTACACCTTC. Its protein product is CASSPGGSYGYTF. The whole variable domain, remainder taken from reference TRBV11-2 and TRBJ1-2, is EAGVAQSPRYKIIEKRQSVAFWCNPISGHATLYWYQQILGQGPKLLIQFQNNGVVDDSQLPKDRFSAERLKGVDSTLKIQPAKLEDSAVYLCASSPGGSYGYTFGSGTRLTVV.

This chain connects TRBV7-2 to TRBJ2-7; TRBD2 might be the D (5 bases). This CDR3 spans 14 amino acids. V was trimmed by 3 bases and J by 3 bases, leaving 12 bases between them. Germline V gene data show CDR1 as SGHTA and CDR2 as FQGNSA. CDR3 residues: CASSLGPGSYEQYF. CDR3 sequence (DNA): TGTGCCAGCAGCTTGGGTCCGGGAAGCTACGAGCAGTACTTC.

This clone came up a few times. V is TRBV13 and J is TRBJ2-1; D possibly corresponds to TRBD2 (7 bases). The CDR3 length is 16 residues. CDR1 and CDR2 (germline): PRHDT, FYEKMQ (reference sequence). Trimming stripped 5 bases from V and 2 bases from J, with 16 bases between. The CDR3 is CASSHPEGGPYNEQFF. The CDR3 DNA is TGTGCCAGCAGCCACCCCGAGGGGGGGCCCTACAATGAGCAGTTCTTC.

The chain joins TRBV19 to TRBJ1-1, with D possibly TRBD1 on 5 matching bases. This CDR3 is 13 amino acids long. In germline, CDR1 is LNHDA, CDR2 SQIVND (reference sequence). The V end was cut by 3 bases, the J end by 4 bases, with 9 bases between. CDR3 region: CASSIGGTTEAFF. The CDR3 DNA reads TGTGCCAGTAGTATCGGGGGGACCACTGAAGCTTTCTTT.

Here the CDR3 reads CATSRDQADGGEKLFF. CDR3 bases: TGTGCCACCAGCAGAGATCAAGCGGATGGCGGGGAAAAACTGTTTTTT. The rearrangement links TRBV15 to TRBJ1-4; no clear D. The length of the CDR3 is 16 residues. Germline V gives CDR1 LNHNV, CDR2 YYDKDF (reference sequence). The ends were cut back, 0 bases at V and 8 bases at J, with 16 bases in the middle. Full variable domain (outside the CDR3, taken from reference TRBV15 and TRBJ1-4): DAMVIQNPRYQVTQFGKPVTLSCSQTLNHNVMYWYQQKSSQAPKLLFHYYDKDFNNEADTPDNFQSRRPNTSFCFLDIRSPGLGDTAMYLCATSRDQADGGEKLFFGSGTQLSVL.

This chain connects TRBV3-1 (or the pseudogene TRBV3-2) to TRBJ1-6; D is perhaps TRBD1 (6 bases). Germline CDR1 reads LGHDT; CDR2 reads YNNKEL (reference sequence). CDR3 length: 15 residues. Trimming removed 3 bases at V and 9 bases at J, with 15 bases between. CDR3 sequence (DNA): TGTGCCAGCAGCCATTCAGGGGCACTAATTTCACCCCTCCACTTT. It specifies CASSHSGALISPLHF.

The chain recombines TRBV3-1 (or the pseudogene TRBV3-2) with TRBJ1-1, with unresolved D. This CDR3 contains 15 residues. Germline V lookup: CDR1 LGHDT, CDR2 YNNKEL (reference sequence). The germline V and J ends were trimmed by 6 bases and 4 bases, with 18 bases remaining between them. The CDR3 protein is CASSLSGVLATEAFF. CDR3 sequence (DNA): TGTGCCAGCAGTCTTTCCGGGGTGTTGGCCACTGAAGCTTTCTTT.

The V gene is TRBV6-5, the J gene TRBJ2-7; 7 nucleotides match TRBD2. The CDR3 extends over 14 amino acids. After removal of 2 bases from V and 5 bases from J, the junction contained 6 bases not matched to a gene. CDR1 and CDR2 from the germline V gene are MNHEY and SVGAGI. CDR3 loop: CASSYSGARNEQYF. In nucleotides, the CDR3 is TGTGCCAGCAGTTACAGCGGGGCAAGGAACGAGCAGTACTTC.

The rearrangement links TRBV4-2 to TRBJ2-7, with a possible D match to TRBD2 (7 bases). CDR3 length: 18 residues. Looked up from germline, CDR1 is LGHNA and CDR2 is YNFKEQ. V dropped 0 bases and J dropped 0 bases, with 18 bases sitting between them. The CDR3 loop is CASSQEGGGGRSSYEQYF. The DNA for the CDR3 is TGTGCCAGCAGCCAAGAAGGGGGGGGAGGACGGAGCTCCTACGAGCAGTACTTC.

The chain uses TRBV7-6 and TRBJ2-1; 8 nucleotides align to TRBD2. Per the germline V gene, CDR1 is SGHVS and CDR2 is FNYEAQ. This CDR3 is 17 amino acids long. V was pared by 2 bases and J by 9 bases, with 15 bases of the junction left unmatched. The CDR3: CASSLTVGGGLEGEQFF. CDR3 bases: TGTGCCAGCAGCTTAACCGTGGGCGGGGGGCTCGAGGGTGAGCAGTTCTTC.

V usage is TRBV5-4 and J usage is TRBJ2-7; 9 nucleotides line up with TRBD2. The CDR3 extends over 15 amino acids. J lost 5 bases, V lost 0 bases, and 6 bases had no gene match. Germline lookup yields CDR1 SGHNT and CDR2 YYREEE (reference sequence). The CDR3 DNA sequence: TGTGCCAGCAGCTTGGGGCGGGGGGGCCCGAACGAGCAGTACTTC. Amino acids: CASSLGRGGPNEQYF.

This clone has just a few counts. V gene TRBV3-1 (or the pseudogene TRBV3-2) combines with J gene TRBJ1-1, with 11 bases aligning to TRBD1. V was pared by 5 bases and J by 5 bases, with 7 bases of the junction left unmatched. The germline gives CDR1 LGHDT, CDR2 YNNKEL (reference sequence). This CDR3 comprises 15 residues. This CDR3 is CASSTGTGGLTEAFF. CDR3 nucleotides: TGTGCCAGCAGCACCGGGACAGGGGGATTAACTGAAGCTTTCTTT.

This chain connects TRBV19 to TRBJ1-1, with 7 bases matching TRBD1. The CDR3 totals 15 residues. Germline V gives CDR1 LNHDA, CDR2 SQIVND (reference sequence). V trimming: 7 bases; J trimming: 3 bases; junction bases outside the gene matches: 11. In nucleotides, the CDR3 is TGTGCCAGTACCTTAGGGCCGACAGGGCACACTGAAGCTTTCTTT. Amino acid sequence: CASTLGPTGHTEAFF.

The chain couples TRBV19 to TRBJ2-4; the D gene is possibly TRBD2 (6 bases). The CDR3 is 17 amino acids. Germline CDR1 and CDR2: LNHDA and SQIVND (reference sequence). Trimming pared 7 bases from V and 0 bases from J, leaving 19 bases between. In DNA form, the CDR3 reads TGTGCCAGTACCCGGGACGTGGGGGGAGAAGCCAAAAACATTCAGTACTTC. Amino acid sequence: CASTRDVGGEAKNIQYF.

This clone has only one observation. The CDR3 coding sequence is TGTGCCAGCAGTGAAAGTGGCCTTAAGGATACGCAGTATTTT. Translation gives CASSESGLKDTQYF. This rearrangement joins TRBV2 to TRBJ2-3; D ambiguous. V lost 2 bases and J lost 6, with 12 bases in between. The CDR3 loop spans 14 amino acids. From germline, CDR1 is SNHLY and CDR2 FYNNEI.

CDR3 in amino acids: CASSELTGGTDTQYF. The CDR3 DNA is TGTGCCAGCAGTGAACTTACAGGGGGCACAGATACGCAGTATTTT. The chain uses TRBV6-1 and TRBJ2-3; 7 positions match TRBD1. The CDR3 contains 15 residues. After removal of 2 bases from V and 1 base from J, the junction contained 3 bases not matched to a gene. Per germline, CDR1 MNHNS and CDR2 SASEGT.

The rearrangement uses TRBV3-1 (or the pseudogene TRBV3-2) and TRBJ2-2; D unresolved. Trimming cost V 4 bases and J 6 bases, with 6 bases left between them. The CDR3 contains 12 residues. Germline V CDR1 and CDR2: LGHDT, YNNKEL (reference sequence). The CDR3 region has the DNA TGTGCCAGCAGCCTAGCTGCCGGGGAGCTGTTTTTT. This translates into CASSLAAGELFF.

This clone was seen a handful of times. This rearrangement joins TRBV6-5 to TRBJ1-6, with 9 bases aligning to TRBD1. This CDR3 is 13 amino acids long. Germline V gives CDR1 MNHEY, CDR2 SVGAGI. V lost 8 bases, J lost 10 bases, and 6 bases stayed unmatched. CDR3 protein: CASQQGARSPLHF. The CDR3 DNA follows: TGTGCCAGCCAACAGGGGGCTCGATCACCCCTCCACTTT.

V usage is TRBV10-3 and J usage is TRBJ2-1; TRBD2 is a possible D gene (5 bases). CDR1 ENHRY and CDR2 SYGVKD come from the germline V gene. V lost 8 bases to trimming and J lost 7 bases, with 21 bases between them. The CDR3 length is 15 residues. CDR3 coding DNA: TGTGCCATCGGAGGAGCCCCCTCATCAGTGAATGAGCAGTTCTTC. It encodes CAIGGAPSSVNEQFF.

The chain joins TRBV6-5 to TRBJ1-5; D may be TRBD1 (5 bases). V lost 0 bases and J 6 bases, leaving 12 bases between the germline ends. Germline assignment: CDR1 MNHEY and CDR2 SVGAGI. This CDR3 spans 15 amino acids. The CDR3 sequence is CASSYSKRGGQPQHF. The CDR3 DNA reads TGTGCCAGCAGTTACTCGAAAAGGGGAGGTCAGCCCCAGCATTTT.

The CDR3, as DNA: TGTGCCAGCAGATCGACAGGGGAAGCTTTCTTT. It is translated as CASRSTGEAFF. The rearrangement joins TRBV6-5 to TRBJ1-1; 7 positions agree with TRBD1. Germline CDR1 reads MNHEY; CDR2 reads SVGAGI. The trim removed 6 bases at V and 8 bases at J, leaving 3 bases unmatched. This CDR3 has 11 amino acids.